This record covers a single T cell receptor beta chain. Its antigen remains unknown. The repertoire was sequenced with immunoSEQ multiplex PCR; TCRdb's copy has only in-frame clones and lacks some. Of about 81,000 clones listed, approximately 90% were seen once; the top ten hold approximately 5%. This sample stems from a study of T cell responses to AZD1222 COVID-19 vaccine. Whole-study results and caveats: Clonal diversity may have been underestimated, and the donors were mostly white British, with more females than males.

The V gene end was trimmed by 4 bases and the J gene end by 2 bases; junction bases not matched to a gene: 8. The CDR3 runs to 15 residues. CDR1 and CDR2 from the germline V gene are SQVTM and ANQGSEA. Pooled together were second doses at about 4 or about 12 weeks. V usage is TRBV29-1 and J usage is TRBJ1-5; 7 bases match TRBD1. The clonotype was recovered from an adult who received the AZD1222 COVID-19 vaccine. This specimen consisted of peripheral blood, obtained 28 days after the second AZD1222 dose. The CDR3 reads CSVVIPDRGNQPQHF. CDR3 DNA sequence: TGCAGCGTTGTTATCCCCGACAGGGGCAATCAGCCCCAGCATTTT.